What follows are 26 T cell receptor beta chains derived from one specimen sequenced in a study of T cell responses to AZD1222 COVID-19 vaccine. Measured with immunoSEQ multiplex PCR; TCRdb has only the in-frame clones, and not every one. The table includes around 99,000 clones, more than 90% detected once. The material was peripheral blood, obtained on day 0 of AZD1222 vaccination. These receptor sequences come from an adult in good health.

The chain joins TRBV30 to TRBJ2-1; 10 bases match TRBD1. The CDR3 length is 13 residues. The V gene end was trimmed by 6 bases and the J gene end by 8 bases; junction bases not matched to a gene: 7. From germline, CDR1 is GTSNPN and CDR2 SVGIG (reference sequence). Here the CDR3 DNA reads TGTGCCTGCATGGGACAGGGGAAGGATGAGCAGTTCTTC. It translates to CACMGQGKDEQFF.

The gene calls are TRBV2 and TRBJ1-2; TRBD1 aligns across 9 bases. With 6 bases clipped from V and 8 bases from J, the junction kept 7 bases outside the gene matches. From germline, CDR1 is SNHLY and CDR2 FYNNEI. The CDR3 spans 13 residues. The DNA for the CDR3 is TGTGCCAGCAGGGGTACAGGGGGCGCGGGCTACACCTTC. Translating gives CASRGTGGAGYTF. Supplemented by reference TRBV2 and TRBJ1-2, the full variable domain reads EPEVTQTPSHQVTQMGQEVILRCVPISNHLYFYWYRQILGQKVEFLVSFYNNEISEKSEIFDDQFSVERPDGSNFTLKIRSTKLEDSAMYFCASRGTGGAGYTFGSGTRLTVV.

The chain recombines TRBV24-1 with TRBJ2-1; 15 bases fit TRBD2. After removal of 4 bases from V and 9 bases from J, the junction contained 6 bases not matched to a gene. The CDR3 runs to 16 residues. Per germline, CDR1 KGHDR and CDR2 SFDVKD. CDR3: CATSDRGLAGGSEQFF. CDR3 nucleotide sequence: TGTGCCACCAGTGACCGAGGACTAGCGGGAGGGAGTGAGCAGTTCTTC.

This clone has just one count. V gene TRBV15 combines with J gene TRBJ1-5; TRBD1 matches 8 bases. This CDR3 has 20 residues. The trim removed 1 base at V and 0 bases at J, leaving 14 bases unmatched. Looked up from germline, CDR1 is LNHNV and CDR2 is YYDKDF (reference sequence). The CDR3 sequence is CATSRAAGRDRQYSNQPQHF. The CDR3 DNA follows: TGTGCCACCAGCAGAGCCGCAGGCAGGGACAGGCAATATAGCAATCAGCCCCAGCATTTT.

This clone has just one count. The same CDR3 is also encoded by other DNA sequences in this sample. The CDR3 sequence is CASSHRGNTEAFF. The CDR3 DNA is TGTGCCAGCAGTCACAGGGGGAACACTGAAGCTTTCTTT. V is TRBV3-1 (or the pseudogene TRBV3-2) and J is TRBJ1-1, with TRBD1 matching over 7 bases. The V gene end was trimmed by 6 bases and the J gene end by 1 base; junction bases not matched to a gene: 2. Germline V gene lookup returns CDR1 LGHDT and CDR2 YNNKEL (reference sequence). The CDR3 contains 13 residues.

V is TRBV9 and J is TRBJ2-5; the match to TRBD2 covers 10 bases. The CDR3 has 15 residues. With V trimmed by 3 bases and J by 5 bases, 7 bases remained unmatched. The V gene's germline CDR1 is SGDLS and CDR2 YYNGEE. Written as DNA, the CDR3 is TGTGCCAGCAGCGCAAGCGGGAGGGCCGGGGAGACCCAGTACTTC. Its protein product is CASSASGRAGETQYF.

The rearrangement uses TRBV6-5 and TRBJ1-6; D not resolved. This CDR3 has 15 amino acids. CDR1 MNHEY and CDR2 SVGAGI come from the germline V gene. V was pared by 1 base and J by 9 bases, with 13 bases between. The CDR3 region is CASSYLTDGSSPLHF. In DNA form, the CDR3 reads TGTGCCAGCAGTTACTTGACTGATGGATCTTCACCCCTCCACTTT.

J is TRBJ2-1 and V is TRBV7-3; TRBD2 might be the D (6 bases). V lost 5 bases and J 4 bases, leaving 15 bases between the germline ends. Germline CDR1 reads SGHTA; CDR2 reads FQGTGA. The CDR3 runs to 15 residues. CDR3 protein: CASSPEGGVYNEQFF. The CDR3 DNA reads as TGTGCCAGCAGCCCCGAGGGCGGGGTATACAATGAGCAGTTCTTC.

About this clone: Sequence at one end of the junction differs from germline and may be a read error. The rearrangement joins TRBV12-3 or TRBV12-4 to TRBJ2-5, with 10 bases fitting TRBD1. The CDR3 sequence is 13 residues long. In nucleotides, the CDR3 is TGTGCCAGCAGTTTGGGGGGCGGACAGGGGGAACACTTC. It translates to CASSLGGGQGEHF.

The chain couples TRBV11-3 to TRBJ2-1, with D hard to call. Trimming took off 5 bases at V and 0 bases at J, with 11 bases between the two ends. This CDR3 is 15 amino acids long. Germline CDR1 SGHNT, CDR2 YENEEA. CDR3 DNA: TGTGCCAGCAGCCTCCGGACGGCCTCCTACAATGAGCAGTTCTTC. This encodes CASSLRTASYNEQFF.

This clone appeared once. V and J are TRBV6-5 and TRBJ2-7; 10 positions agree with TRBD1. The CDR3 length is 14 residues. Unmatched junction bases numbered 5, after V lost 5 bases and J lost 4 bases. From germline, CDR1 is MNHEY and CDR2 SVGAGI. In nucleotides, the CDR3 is TGTGCCAGCAGTAAGGACAGGGGGTGGTACGAGCAGTACTTC. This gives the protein CASSKDRGWYEQYF.

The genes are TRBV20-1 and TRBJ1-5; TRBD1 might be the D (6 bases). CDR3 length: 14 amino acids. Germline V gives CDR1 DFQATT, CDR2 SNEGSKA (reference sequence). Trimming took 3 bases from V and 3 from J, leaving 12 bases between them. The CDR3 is CSASRDTLNQPQHF. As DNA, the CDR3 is TGCAGTGCTAGTCGGGACACTCTCAATCAGCCCCAGCATTTT.

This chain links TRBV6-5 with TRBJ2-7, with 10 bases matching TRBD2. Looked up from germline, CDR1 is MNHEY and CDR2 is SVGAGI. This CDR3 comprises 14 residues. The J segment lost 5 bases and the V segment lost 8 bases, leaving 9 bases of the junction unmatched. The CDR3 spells CASARTSGFNEQYF. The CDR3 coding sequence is TGTGCCAGCGCTAGGACTAGCGGATTCAACGAGCAGTACTTC.

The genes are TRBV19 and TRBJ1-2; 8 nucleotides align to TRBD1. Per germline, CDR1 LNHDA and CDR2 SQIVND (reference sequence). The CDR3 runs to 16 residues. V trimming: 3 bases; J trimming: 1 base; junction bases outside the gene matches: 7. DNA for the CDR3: TGTGCCAGTAGTATGTACGGGACAGGCGATAACTATGGCTACACCTTC. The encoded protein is CASSMYGTGDNYGYTF.

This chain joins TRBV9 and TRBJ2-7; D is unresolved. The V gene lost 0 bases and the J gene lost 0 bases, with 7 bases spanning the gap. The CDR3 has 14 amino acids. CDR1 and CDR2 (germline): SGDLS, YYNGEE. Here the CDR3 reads CASSVAANSYEQYF. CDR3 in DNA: TGTGCCAGCAGCGTAGCGGCTAACTCCTACGAGCAGTACTTC.

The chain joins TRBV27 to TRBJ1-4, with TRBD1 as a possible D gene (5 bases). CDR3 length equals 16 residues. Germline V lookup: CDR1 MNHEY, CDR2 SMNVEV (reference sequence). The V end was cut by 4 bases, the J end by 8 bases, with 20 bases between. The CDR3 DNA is TGTGCCAGCAGTTCCACCCCCGGCGGACCAGGGGAAAAACTGTTTTTT. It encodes CASSSTPGGPGEKLFF.

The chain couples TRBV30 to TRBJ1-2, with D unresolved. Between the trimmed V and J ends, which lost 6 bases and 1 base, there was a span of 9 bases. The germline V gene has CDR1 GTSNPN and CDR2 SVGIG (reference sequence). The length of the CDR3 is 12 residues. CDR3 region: CACTTNNYGYTF. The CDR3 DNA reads TGTGCCTGCACGACTAATAACTATGGCTACACCTTC.

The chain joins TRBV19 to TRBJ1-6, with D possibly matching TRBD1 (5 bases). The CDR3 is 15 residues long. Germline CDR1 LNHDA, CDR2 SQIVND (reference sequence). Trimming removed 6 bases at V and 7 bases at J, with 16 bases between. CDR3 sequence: CASREWDGPNSPLHF. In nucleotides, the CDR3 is TGTGCCAGTAGGGAATGGGACGGTCCGAATTCACCCCTCCACTTT.

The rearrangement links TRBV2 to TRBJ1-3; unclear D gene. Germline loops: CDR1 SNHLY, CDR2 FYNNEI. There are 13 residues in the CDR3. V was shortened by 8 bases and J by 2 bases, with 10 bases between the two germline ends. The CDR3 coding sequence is TGTGCCAGCCGACCGGGAACTGGAAACACCATATATTTT. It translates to CASRPGTGNTIYF.

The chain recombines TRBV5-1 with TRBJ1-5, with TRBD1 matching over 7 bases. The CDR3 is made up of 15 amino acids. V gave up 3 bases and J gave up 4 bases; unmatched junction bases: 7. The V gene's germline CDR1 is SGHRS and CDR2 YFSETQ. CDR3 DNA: TGCGCCAGCAGCTGGAATACAGGGGAAAATCAGCCCCAGCATTTT. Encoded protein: CASSWNTGENQPQHF.

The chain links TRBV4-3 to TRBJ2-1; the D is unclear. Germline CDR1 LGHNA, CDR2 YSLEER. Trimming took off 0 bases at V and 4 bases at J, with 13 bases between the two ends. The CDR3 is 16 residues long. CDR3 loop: CASSQDEANGYNEQFF. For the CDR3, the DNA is TGCGCCAGCAGCCAAGATGAGGCGAACGGGTACAATGAGCAGTTCTTC.

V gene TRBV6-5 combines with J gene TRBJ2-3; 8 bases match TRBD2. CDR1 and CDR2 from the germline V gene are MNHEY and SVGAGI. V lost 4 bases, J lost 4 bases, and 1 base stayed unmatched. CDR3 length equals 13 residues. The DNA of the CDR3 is TGTGCCAGCAGTTGGACTAGCTCAGATACGCAGTATTTT. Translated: CASSWTSSDTQYF.

The CDR3 DNA reads TGCGCCAGCAGTGAGGGTTACACAGATACGCAGTATTTT. It is translated as CASSEGYTDTQYF. This chain links TRBV10-2 with TRBJ2-3; no definite D call. With 2 bases removed from V and 2 bases from J, the gap between germline ends came to 5 bases. The CDR3 sequence is 13 residues long. The germline V gene has CDR1 WSHSY and CDR2 SAAADI.

CDR3 in DNA: TGTGCCAGCTCACCCTGGGCAGGGGGGGATCAGCCCCAGCATTTT. The encoded protein is CASSPWAGGDQPQHF. This chain links TRBV18 with TRBJ1-5, with TRBD1 identical over 7 bases. The V gene's germline CDR1 is KGHSH and CDR2 LQKENI. The CDR3 sequence is 15 residues long. V shed 3 bases, J shed 5 bases, and the junction held 7 bases outside the gene matches.

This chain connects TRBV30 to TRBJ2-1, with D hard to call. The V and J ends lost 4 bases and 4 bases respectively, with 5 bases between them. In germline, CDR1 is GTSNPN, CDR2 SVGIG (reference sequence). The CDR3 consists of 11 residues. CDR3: CAWILYNEQFF. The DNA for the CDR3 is TGTGCCTGGATTTTGTACAATGAGCAGTTCTTC. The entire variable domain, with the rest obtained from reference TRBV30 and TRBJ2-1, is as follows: SQTIHQWPATLVQPVGSPLSLECTVEGTSNPNLYWYRQAAGRGLQLLFYSVGIGQISSEVPQNLSASRPQDRQFILSSKKLLLSDSGFYLCAWILYNEQFFGPGTRLTVL.

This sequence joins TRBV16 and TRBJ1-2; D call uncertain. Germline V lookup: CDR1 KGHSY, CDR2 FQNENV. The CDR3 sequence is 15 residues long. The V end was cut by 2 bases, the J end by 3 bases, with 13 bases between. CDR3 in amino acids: CASSQRRVEDYGYTF. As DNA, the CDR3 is TGTGCCAGCAGCCAAAGACGGGTAGAGGACTATGGCTACACCTTC.